The T cell receptor beta chain described here comes from a study of blood T cell repertoires in COVID-19. This clone was seen a few times. Germline V gives CDR1 MGHDK, CDR2 SYGVNS. The CDR3 is made up of 14 amino acids. The germline V and J ends were trimmed by 4 bases and 0 bases, with 7 bases remaining between them. Using immunoSEQ multiplex PCR, the repertoire was profiled, and TCRdb retains in-frame clones only, with some absent. The table lists about 140,000 clones, 70% to 85% of them singletons. The sequenced sample was peripheral blood. V usage is TRBV25-1 and J usage is TRBJ1-3; D is unresolved. This sequence originates from a woman aged 80 or over in a cohort sampled during active or convalescent COVID-19. The CDR3 coding sequence is TGTGCCAGCAGTGCCCCTAGCTCTGGAAACACCATATATTTT. Translating gives CASSAPSSGNTIYF.